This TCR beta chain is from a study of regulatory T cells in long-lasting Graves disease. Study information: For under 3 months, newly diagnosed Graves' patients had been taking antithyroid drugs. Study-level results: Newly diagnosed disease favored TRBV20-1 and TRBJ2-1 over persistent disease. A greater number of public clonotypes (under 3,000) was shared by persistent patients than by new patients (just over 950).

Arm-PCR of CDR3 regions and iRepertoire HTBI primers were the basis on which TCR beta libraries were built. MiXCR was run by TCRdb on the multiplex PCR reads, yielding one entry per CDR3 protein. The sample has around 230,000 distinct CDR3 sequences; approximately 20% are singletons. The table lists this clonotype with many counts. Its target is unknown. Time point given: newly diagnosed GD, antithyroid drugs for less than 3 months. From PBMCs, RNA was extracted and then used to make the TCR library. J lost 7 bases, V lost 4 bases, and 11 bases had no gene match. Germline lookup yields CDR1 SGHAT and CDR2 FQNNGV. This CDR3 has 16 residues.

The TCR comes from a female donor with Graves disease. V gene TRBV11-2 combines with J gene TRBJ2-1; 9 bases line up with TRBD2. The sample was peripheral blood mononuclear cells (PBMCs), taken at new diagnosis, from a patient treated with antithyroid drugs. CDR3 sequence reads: CASSSLGSGRRNEQFF. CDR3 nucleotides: TGTGCCAGCAGCTCTCTGGGTAGCGGGAGAAGGAATGAGCAGTTCTTC.